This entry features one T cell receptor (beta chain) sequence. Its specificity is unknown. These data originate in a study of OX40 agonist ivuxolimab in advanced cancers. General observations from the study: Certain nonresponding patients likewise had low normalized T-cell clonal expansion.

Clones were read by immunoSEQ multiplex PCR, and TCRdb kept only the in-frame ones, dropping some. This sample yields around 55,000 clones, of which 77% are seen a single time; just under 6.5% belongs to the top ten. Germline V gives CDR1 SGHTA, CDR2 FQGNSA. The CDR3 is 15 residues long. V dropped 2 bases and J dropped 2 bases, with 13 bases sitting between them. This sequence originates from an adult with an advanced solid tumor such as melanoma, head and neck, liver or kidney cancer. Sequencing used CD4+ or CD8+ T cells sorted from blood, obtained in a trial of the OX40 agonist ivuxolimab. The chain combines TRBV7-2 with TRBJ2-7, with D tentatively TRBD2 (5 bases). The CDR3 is CASSLMSSFTYEQYF. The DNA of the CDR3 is TGTGCCAGCAGCTTAATGTCTAGCTTTACCTACGAGCAGTACTTC.